This T cell receptor beta chain was retrieved from a study of spatial heterogeneity in lung cancer (dated by TCRdb to about 2019). Notes on the research overall: Beta-chain transcripts were consistently detected in greater numbers than alpha-chain transcripts, which likely reflects a higher abundance of beta-chain transcripts. TCR repertoire features were related to nonsynonymous mutation counts determined by whole-exome sequencing of tumor tissue. TCR alpha and beta repertoires were quantitatively compared across multiple tumor regions, matched nontumor lung and blood in non-small cell lung cancer. In the raw uncorrected reads, each unique combination of TCR and UMI appeared more than ten times on average. Both alpha and beta chains were TCR-sequenced in 220 or so tumor regions, under 85 matched nontumor lung samples and around 54 PBMC samples obtained at surgery. In tumor regions, TCR transcript counts showed a strong correlation with a T cell transcriptional module score derived from matched bulk RNA-seq.

The library was built by means of 5' RACE. For sequencing, a NextSeq 500 was employed. The TCR library protocol attached a unique molecular identifier to each TCR cDNA molecule to allow correction of PCR and sequencing errors. In the source study's methods: Decombinator tools were used for TCR identification, UMI-based error correction and CDR3 extraction. TCRs above a frequency of 2 per 1,000, corresponding to the top 1% of the tumor frequency distribution, were defined as expanded. Expanded tumor TCRs were classed as regional if statistically deemed absent (corrected P<0.05) from at least one tumor region, otherwise ubiquitous. Renyi diversity was computed with the R vegan package after each repertoire had been subsampled 100 times to 5,000 TCRs. CDR3 similarity networks were built from amino acid triplet string-kernel similarity, connecting CDR3s with pairwise similarity above 0.82. TCRdb itself trimmed the public reads at Q25 with fastp, ran MiXCR and retained productive beta chains. Rows are unified per CDR3 protein, each entry keeping the most common DNA and genes. For this entry, the V and J calls and clone size follow TCRdb and not the study's own pipeline. For this sample there are about 13,000 distinct CDR3 sequences; around 5.4% appear just once. Of the sample, around 10% is held by the ten largest clones.

Findings and caveats that apply to the study as a whole: The count of ubiquitous expanded TCRs correlated with the count of ubiquitous nonsynonymous mutations, and the count of regional expanded TCRs correlated with the count of regional nonsynonymous mutations. TCR-seq coverage of tumor T cells was estimated to be only approximately 7% for alpha chains and about 13% for beta chains. Confirming at a functional level the hypothesis that regional TCRs recognize regional mutations was considered to require additional single-cell paired TCR alpha and beta sequencing. The number of expanded intratumoral alpha and beta TCRs correlated with the tumor nonsynonymous mutation count.

What the time point label conveys for this sample: sample taken at primary tumor resection. Samples were obtained from approximately 72 patients with early-stage, untreated non-small cell lung cancer from the lung TRACERx cohort. For TCR sequencing, whole RNA was extracted from tumor and nontumor lung tissue, or from cryopreserved PBMC samples, and no cell sorting was done. Only patients for whom sufficient RNA was available from at least two tumor regions were selected for TCR sequencing. Before being selected, tumor and adjacent nontumor lung specimens were reviewed by a lung pathologist. This clonotype was found many times. This clone's antigen is unknown. Base qualities were left out, and no much larger clone turns up one base away. As an off-target read in a library built for alpha chains, this beta chain has a frequency of little significance. Relative to germline, V is 4 bases shorter and J is 3 bases shorter, with 10 bases between their ends. The CDR3 measures 13 amino acids from cysteine to phenylalanine. Only the CDR3 DNA is retained, 39 bases long and in frame from the first base. CDR1 and CDR2 are read off the germline V gene as SGHRS and YFSETQ.

The receptor chain draws on TRBV5-1 and TRBJ1-1, with an unclear D gene assignment. The receptor's source is a female donor with early-stage non-small cell lung cancer. The source material was lung tumor tissue, sampled at surgery. The sequenced DNA: TGCGCCAGCAGCCCGGACCGATACACTGAAGCTTTCTTT. Translated, this gives CASSPDRYTEAFF.